The sequence of this T cell receptor (beta chain) was determined in a study of blood T cell repertoires in COVID-19. Study-level background: PBMCs, B-cell-depleted T cells, or T cells were the source of the cDNA or gDNA that made up the material.

Two negative PCRs, clearance, or symptom resolution characterized the recovered Cohort 3 donors. Germline assignment: CDR1 MGHDK and CDR2 SYGVNS. Trimming removed 9 bases from V and 4 bases from J, with 24 bases in between. This CDR3 is built from 16 residues. Authors' analysis steps: Estimation of nucleated cell counts was performed using reference gene primer amplification. Clones were read by immunoSEQ multiplex PCR, and TCRdb kept only the in-frame ones, dropping some. V and J calls and clone size are given by that table; D and trimming were obtained from the DNA. The sample has 330,000 or so clones; roughly nine tenths are singletons.

Specimen: PBMCs or T cells enriched from blood (not recorded which). This TCR came from a woman in her thirties who had recovered from COVID-19. The rearrangement uses TRBV25-1 and TRBJ1-2; D not certain. The CDR3: CASTPAGEPSVYGYTF. The CDR3, as DNA: TGTGCCAGTACCCCGGCCGGGGAGCCATCCGTCTATGGCTACACCTTC.